What follows describes a single T cell receptor beta chain. Between the trimmed V and J ends, which lost 7 bases and 3 bases, there was a span of 12 bases. Germline-derived CDR1 and CDR2 are SNHLY and FYNNEI. This CDR3 comprises 13 residues. The data were obtained in a study of cytomegalovirus exposure and HLA in healthy donors. A multiplex PCR was run with 60 Vbeta primers and 13 Jbeta primers. Assay: immunoSEQ multiplex PCR; the TCRdb copy retains only in-frame clones and omits some. Here the sample spans around 150,000 clones, roughly 79% being singletons. The sequencing sample was made of PBMCs. The receptor was isolated from a woman aged 40 to 49 in good health and CMV-seronegative. The V call is TRBV2, the J call TRBJ2-5; D might be TRBD1 (5 bases). As DNA, the CDR3 is TGTGCCAGCACAGGGTTTAGGGAAGAGACCCAGTACTTC. Translation gives CASTGFREETQYF.